The sequence of this T cell receptor (beta chain) was determined in a study of glioma-infiltrating T cells after dendritic cell vaccination. Study overall: Dendritic cell vaccine was injected intradermally three times, biweekly. Study conclusions and caveats: Higher TCR clonality did not directly relate to longer survival.

The CDR3 is 15 amino acids. Trimming at V came to 5 bases and at J to 1 base, leaving 4 bases not matched to a gene. The germline V gene has CDR1 SNHLY and CDR2 FYNNEI. Only a few counts were recorded for this clone. Its antigen is unknown. The primer mix had 60 V beta and 13 J beta primers. Only in-frame clones appear in the TCRdb table, and some are missing; sequencing was by immunoSEQ multiplex PCR. The table lists about 99,000 clones, over 80% of them singletons. Time point described: after dendritic cell vaccination, including at tumor progression/relapse. This TCR derives from a human donor with glioblastoma. Material: blood, obtained after dendritic cell vaccination. This rearrangement joins TRBV2 to TRBJ1-5, with 8 bases fitting TRBD1. Written as DNA, the CDR3 is TGTGCCAGCAGTCCGGACAGGGTAAGCAATCAGCCCCAGCATTTT. This codes for CASSPDRVSNQPQHF.